These 3 T cell receptor beta chains share one sample of origin, sequenced in a study of T cell responses to AZD1222 COVID-19 vaccine. Using immunoSEQ multiplex PCR, the repertoire was profiled, and TCRdb retains in-frame clones only, with some absent. The sample shows some 140,000 clones, 75% to 95% of them seen only once. The sequencing used peripheral blood, collected on day 0 of AZD1222 vaccination. All receptors derive from an adult in good health.

The J gene is TRBJ2-1, the V gene TRBV10-3; weak D call: TRBD2 (5 bases). CDR1 and CDR2 (germline): ENHRY, SYGVKD. This CDR3 is 14 amino acids long. The V and J ends lost 3 bases and 0 bases respectively, with 6 bases between them. The CDR3 loop reads CAISDRGSYNEQFF. The DNA for the CDR3 is TGTGCCATCAGTGATCGGGGCTCCTACAATGAGCAGTTCTTC.

V gene TRBV5-1 combines with J gene TRBJ1-2; tentatively, D is TRBD1 (5 bases). V was trimmed by 0 bases and J by 7 bases, leaving 13 bases between them. CDR3 length equals 14 residues. Germline V CDR1 and CDR2: SGHRS, YFSETQ. The CDR3 sequence: CASSLEVAGPGYTF. The DNA for the CDR3 is TGCGCCAGCAGCTTGGAAGTAGCGGGGCCTGGCTACACCTTC.

A single count supports this clone. This chain connects TRBV7-9 to TRBJ1-1; D uncertain. From germline, CDR1 is SEHNR and CDR2 FQNEAQ (reference sequence). The CDR3 sequence is 14 residues long. Trimming removed 4 bases at V and 0 bases at J, with 9 bases between. The CDR3, as DNA: TGTGCCAGCAGCTCCAGAAAAATGAACACTGAAGCTTTCTTT. This translates into CASSSRKMNTEAFF. The full variable domain, rest sourced from reference TRBV7-9 and TRBJ1-1, is DTGVSQNPRHKITKRGQNVTFRCDPISEHNRLYWYRQTLGQGPEFLTYFQNEAQLEKSRLLSDRFSAERPKGSFSTLEIQRTEQGDSAMYLCASSSRKMNTEAFFGQGTRLTVV.